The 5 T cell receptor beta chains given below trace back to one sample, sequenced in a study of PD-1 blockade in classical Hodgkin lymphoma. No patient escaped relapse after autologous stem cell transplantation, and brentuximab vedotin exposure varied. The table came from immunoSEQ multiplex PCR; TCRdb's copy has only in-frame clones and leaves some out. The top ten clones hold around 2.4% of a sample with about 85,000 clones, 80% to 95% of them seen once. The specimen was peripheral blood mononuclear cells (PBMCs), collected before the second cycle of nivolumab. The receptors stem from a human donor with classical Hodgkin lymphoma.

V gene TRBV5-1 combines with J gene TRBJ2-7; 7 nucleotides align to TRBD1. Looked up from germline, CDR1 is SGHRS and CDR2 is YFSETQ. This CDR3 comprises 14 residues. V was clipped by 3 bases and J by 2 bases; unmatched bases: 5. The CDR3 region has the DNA TGCGCCAGCAGCTCGGGACAGCGAACCTACGAGCAGTACTTC. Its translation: CASSSGQRTYEQYF.

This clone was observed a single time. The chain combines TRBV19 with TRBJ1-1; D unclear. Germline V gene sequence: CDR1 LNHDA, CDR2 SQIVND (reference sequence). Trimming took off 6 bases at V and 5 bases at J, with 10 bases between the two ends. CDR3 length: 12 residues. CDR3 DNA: TGTGCCAGTAGCGTTGGGGTAACTGAAGCTTTCTTT. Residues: CASSVGVTEAFF.

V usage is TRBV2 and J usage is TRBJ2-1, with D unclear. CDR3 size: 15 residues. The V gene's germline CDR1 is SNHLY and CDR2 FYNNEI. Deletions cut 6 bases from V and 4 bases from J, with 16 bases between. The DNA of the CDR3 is TGTGCCAGCAGCAGTGGGCCTCTAGAATACAATGAGCAGTTCTTC. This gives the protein CASSSGPLEYNEQFF.

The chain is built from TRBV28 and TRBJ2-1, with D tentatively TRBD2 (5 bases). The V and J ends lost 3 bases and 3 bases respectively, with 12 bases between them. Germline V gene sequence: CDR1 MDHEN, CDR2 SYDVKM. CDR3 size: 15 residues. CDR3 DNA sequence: TGTGCCAGCAGTTTGTGGCGGGCCTTCTACAATGAGCAGTTCTTC. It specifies CASSLWRAFYNEQFF.

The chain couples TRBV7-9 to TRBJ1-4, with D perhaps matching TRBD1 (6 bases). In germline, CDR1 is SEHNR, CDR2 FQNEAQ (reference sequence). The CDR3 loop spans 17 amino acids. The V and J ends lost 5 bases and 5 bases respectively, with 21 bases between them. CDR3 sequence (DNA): TGTGCCAGCAGCGCCCGGCCGTCGGGGGGCCCAAATGAAAAACTGTTTTTT. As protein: CASSARPSGGPNEKLFF.